The clone carrying this T cell receptor (beta chain) was seen only a few times. Its target is unknown. Germline CDR1 SQVTM, CDR2 ANQGSEA. V gave up 3 bases and J gave up 5 bases, with 10 bases separating them. This CDR3 region has 12 residues. These data come from a study of beta chain features in type 1 diabetes. Study overall: Patients did not differ from healthy donors in age, gender or cell yield.

Reverse transcribing all isolated RNA meant expressed TCRB transcripts were sequenced. Data came from immunoSEQ multiplex PCR; TCRdb stores just in-frame clones and leaves some out. The repertoire holds more than 550,000 clones, with over 12% as singletons. Broader study findings: Compared with healthy donors, patients appeared to share more similar naive, central memory and regulatory TCRB repertoires. These data did not resolve whether HLA type affects TCRB rearrangement. There was a moderate but significant shortening of TCRB CDR3s in all four CD4+ subsets of Type 1 diabetes patients.

The clonotype was recovered from a man between 18 and 29 years old with type 1 diabetes. Input material: naive CD4+ T cells from blood. The J gene is TRBJ2-5, the V gene TRBV29-1; possibly TRBD2 for D (5 bases). DNA of the CDR3: TGCAGCGTTGATGAGGGATCGGAGACCCAGTACTTC. Its protein product is CSVDEGSETQYF.